Listed here are 24 T cell receptor beta chains from one sample, sequenced in a study of T cell responses to AZD1222 COVID-19 vaccine. Using immunoSEQ multiplex PCR, the repertoire was profiled, and TCRdb retains in-frame clones only, with some absent. Here the sample spans 240,000 or so clones, more than 80% being singletons. Sequencing used peripheral blood, obtained on day 0 of AZD1222 vaccination. The receptors come from an adult in good health.

V gene TRBV28 combines with J gene TRBJ2-7; 10 bases align to TRBD2. The CDR3 consists of 19 residues. Germline CDR1 reads MDHEN; CDR2 reads SYDVKM. V gave up 7 bases and J gave up 1 base; unmatched junction bases: 19. CDR3 amino acids: CASTHPPWYSSGSSYEQYF. For the CDR3, the DNA is TGTGCCAGCACCCACCCCCCGTGGTATTCTAGCGGGAGTTCCTACGAGCAGTACTTC.

The chain recombines TRBV6-5 with TRBJ2-2; 7 nucleotides match TRBD1. The germline CDR1 and CDR2 sequences are MNHEY and SVGAGI. This CDR3 is built from 13 residues. Trimming removed 5 bases from V and 4 bases from J; junction bases left unmatched: 1. The chain's CDR3 is CASSRQGTGELFF. As DNA, the CDR3 is TGTGCCAGCAGTCGACAGGGCACCGGGGAGCTGTTTTTT.

In this sample, this clone turned up once. The chain uses TRBV3-1 (or the pseudogene TRBV3-2) and TRBJ2-5; D not certain. The CDR3 consists of 15 residues. Germline V gene sequence: CDR1 LGHDT, CDR2 YNNKEL (reference sequence). Trimming shortened V by 3 bases and J by 7 bases, and 18 bases separated the two germline ends. DNA of the CDR3: TGTGCCAGCAGCCACCAGACTTACACCTCCGGGACCCAGTACTTC. Translation gives CASSHQTYTSGTQYF.

This clone was seen more than once but under ten times. This CDR3 reads CASSPEGGRYFGYGYTF. Written as DNA, the CDR3 is TGTGCCAGCTCTCCGGAGGGGGGCCGATACTTCGGCTATGGCTACACCTTC. J is TRBJ1-2 and V is TRBV18; a possible D gene is TRBD1 (6 bases). The CDR3 runs 17 residues. The germline gives CDR1 KGHSH, CDR2 LQKENI. With 6 bases removed from V and 4 bases from J, the gap between germline ends came to 24 bases.

The genes are TRBV5-4 and TRBJ2-7, with D tentatively TRBD1 or TRBD2 (5 bases each). V was clipped by 4 bases and J by 4 bases, with 12 bases between them. Germline V gene lookup returns CDR1 SGHNT and CDR2 YYREEE (reference sequence). This CDR3 is 13 amino acids long. This chain's CDR3 is CASSRGDGYEQYF. The DNA for the CDR3 is TGTGCCAGCAGCCGAGGGGATGGGTACGAGCAGTACTTC.

This chain links TRBV28 with TRBJ2-7, with 9 bases lining up with TRBD1. The CDR3 is 14 residues long. Germline V gene sequence: CDR1 MDHEN, CDR2 SYDVKM. J lost 3 bases, V lost 5 bases, and 5 bases had no gene match. CDR3 DNA sequence: TGTGCCAGCAGTCCCGGGGACAGGGTCTACGAGCAGTACTTC. This sequence encodes CASSPGDRVYEQYF.

This clone was detected only once. This chain joins TRBV3-1 (or the pseudogene TRBV3-2) and TRBJ2-6; 7 bases line up with TRBD1. Germline lookup yields CDR1 LGHDT and CDR2 YNNKEL (reference sequence). The CDR3 spans 15 residues. Trimming at V came to 4 bases and at J to 2 bases, leaving 2 bases not matched to a gene. The CDR3 loop reads CASSPGGTGANVLTF. The DNA of the CDR3 is TGTGCCAGCAGCCCAGGGGGAACTGGGGCCAACGTCCTGACTTTC.

The chain employs TRBV5-4 and TRBJ2-1, with D hard to call. In germline, CDR1 is SGHNT, CDR2 YYREEE (reference sequence). The V end lost 7 bases, the J end lost 2 bases, and 16 bases lay between the germline ends. CDR3 length: 15 amino acids. CDR3 in amino acids: CASRYGSDTYNEQFF. DNA of the CDR3: TGTGCCAGCCGGTACGGGTCGGATACCTACAATGAGCAGTTCTTC. The whole variable domain, remainder taken from reference TRBV5-4 and TRBJ2-1, is ETGVTQSPTHLIKTRGQQVTLRCSSQSGHNTVSWYQQALGQGPQFIFQYYREEENGRGNFPPRFSGLQFPNYSSELNVNALELDDSALYLCASRYGSDTYNEQFFGPGTRLTVL.

This chain links TRBV7-8 with TRBJ1-2; TRBD1 is a possible D gene (6 bases). Trimming pared 1 base from V and 8 bases from J, leaving 14 bases between. CDR1 is SGHVS, CDR2 FQNEAQ, per germline. The CDR3 covers 14 residues. As DNA, the CDR3 is TGTGCCAGCAGCTTAGAGAGGACAGTGGGGGGCTACACCTTC. This codes for CASSLERTVGGYTF.

This chain uses TRBV7-8 with TRBJ1-4, with D unresolved. Germline V lookup: CDR1 SGHVS, CDR2 FQNEAQ. The CDR3 has 14 residues. The V gene lost 0 bases and the J gene lost 8 bases, with 10 bases spanning the gap. The CDR3 here is CASSLATLGEKLFF. The CDR3 DNA reads as TGTGCCAGCAGCTTAGCGACACTGGGGGAAAAACTGTTTTTT.

This chain connects TRBV3-1 (or the pseudogene TRBV3-2) to TRBJ1-3; weak D call: TRBD1 (5 bases). V lost 4 bases and J lost 5, with 12 bases in between. Germline lookup yields CDR1 LGHDT and CDR2 YNNKEL (reference sequence). The CDR3 runs to 14 residues. The CDR3, as DNA: TGTGCCAGCAGCCCGGCGGGGGGGAGAAACACCATATATTTT. This translates into CASSPAGGRNTIYF.

The rearrangement joins TRBV5-4 to TRBJ1-2, with D hard to call. Trimming left V 4 bases short and J 2 bases short, with 12 bases between. This CDR3 contains 14 residues. Germline loops: CDR1 SGHNT, CDR2 YYREEE (reference sequence). The CDR3 sequence: CASSAGLGNYGYTF. The CDR3 nucleotides read TGTGCCAGCAGCGCCGGGCTGGGGAACTATGGCTACACCTTC.

The chain has TRBV5-1 and TRBJ2-1; TRBD1 matches at 7 bases. This CDR3 has 16 amino acids. Germline CDR1 is SGHRS and CDR2 is YFSETQ. The junction had 11 bases not matched to a gene; V was cut back by 4 bases and J by 4 bases. The DNA of the CDR3 is TGCGCCAGCAGCCCGTCCGGGACAGCCTTATACAATGAGCAGTTCTTC. This encodes CASSPSGTALYNEQFF.

The chain recombines TRBV10-3 with TRBJ2-7; 12 positions agree with TRBD2. CDR3 length: 17 residues. V shed 2 bases, J shed 3 bases, and the junction held 8 bases outside the gene matches. Per germline, CDR1 ENHRY and CDR2 SYGVKD. The CDR3 DNA reads as TGTGCCATCAGTGAGGTCCCACTAGCGGGGGGCCGCTACGAGCAGTACTTC. It yields the protein CAISEVPLAGGRYEQYF.

This clone has just one count. The chain carries TRBV7-2 and TRBJ1-2, with D uncertain. The length of the CDR3 is 15 residues. Germline CDR1 and CDR2: SGHTA and FQGNSA. V was shortened by 3 bases and J by 0 bases, with 11 bases between the two germline ends. The CDR3 bases are TGTGCCAGCAGCTTCCCCGACCGTACTAACTATGGCTACACCTTC. Translating gives CASSFPDRTNYGYTF. Full variable domain (remainder filled in from reference TRBV7-2 and TRBJ1-2): GAGVSQSPSNKVTEKGKDVELRCDPISGHTALYWYRQSLGQGLEFLIYFQGNSAPDKSGLPSDRFSAERTGGSVSTLTIQRTQQEDSAVYLCASSFPDRTNYGYTFGSGTRLTVV.

V is TRBV4-1 and J is TRBJ2-5; weak D call: TRBD2 (6 bases). V dropped 3 bases and J dropped 5 bases, with 13 bases sitting between them. CDR1 is MGHRA, CDR2 YSYEKL, per germline. This CDR3 region has 14 residues. The CDR3 DNA reads TGCGCCAGCAGCCAGGGGACTCACCGGGAGACCCAGTACTTC. Translating it yields CASSQGTHRETQYF.

This rearrangement joins TRBV4-1 to TRBJ2-6; D remains ambiguous. Germline lookup yields CDR1 MGHRA and CDR2 YSYEKL. This CDR3 is built from 16 residues. The germline V and J ends were trimmed by 0 bases and 0 bases, with 6 bases remaining between them. The CDR3 loop reads CASSQDAASGANVLTF. CDR3 bases: TGCGCCAGCAGCCAAGATGCTGCCTCTGGGGCCAACGTCCTGACTTTC.

J is TRBJ2-3 and V is TRBV5-5; D is uncertain. The germline V gene encodes CDR1 SGHKS and CDR2 YYEKEE (reference sequence). V was cut by 0 bases and J by 5 bases, with 10 bases left in between. CDR3 length: 14 residues. This CDR3 reads CASSLVGFGDTQYF. The CDR3 DNA is TGTGCCAGCAGCTTGGTGGGATTCGGAGATACGCAGTATTTT.

This clone was observed a handful of times. V and J are TRBV3-1 (or the pseudogene TRBV3-2) and TRBJ2-2; 11 positions match TRBD2. Germline-derived CDR1 and CDR2 are LGHDT and YNNKEL (reference sequence). The CDR3 extends over 16 amino acids. V was clipped by 5 bases and J by 2 bases; unmatched bases: 4. The CDR3 loop reads CASSYGLAGNTGELFF. The CDR3 DNA reads as TGTGCCAGCAGCTACGGACTAGCGGGTAACACCGGGGAGCTGTTTTTT.

V and J are TRBV5-6 and TRBJ1-1; 8 bases fit TRBD1. Trimming cost V 5 bases and J 2 bases; bases outside gene matches: 5. Germline CDR1 reads SGHDT; CDR2 reads YYEEEE. This CDR3 spans 14 amino acids. The CDR3 sequence: CASRNGTGNTEAFF. CDR3 sequence (DNA): TGTGCCAGCAGGAACGGGACAGGCAACACTGAAGCTTTCTTT.

This clone was seen a few times. This chain connects TRBV9 to TRBJ2-2, with 7 bases aligning to TRBD1. Germline values: CDR1 SGDLS, CDR2 YYNGEE. This CDR3 has 15 residues. The trim removed 0 bases at V and 4 bases at J, leaving 3 bases unmatched. CDR3 sequence (DNA): TGTGCCAGCAGCGTAGTACAGGGGTCCACCGGGGAGCTGTTTTTT. Its translation: CASSVVQGSTGELFF.

J is TRBJ1-5 and V is TRBV5-4; D ambiguous. The CDR3 spans 14 residues. Germline-derived CDR1 and CDR2 are SGHNT and YYREEE (reference sequence). With 1 base removed from V and 0 bases from J, the gap between germline ends came to 5 bases. The CDR3 nucleotides are TGTGCCAGCAGCTTGAAGGGTAGCAATCAGCCCCAGCATTTT. Protein sequence: CASSLKGSNQPQHF.

V is TRBV5-1 and J is TRBJ1-1, with TRBD1 matching over 11 bases. This CDR3 has 15 amino acids. V shed 4 bases and J 3 bases; nucleotides not matched to a gene: 5. Germline assignment: CDR1 SGHRS and CDR2 YFSETQ. CDR3 sequence (DNA): TGCGCCAGCAGCCCCACGGACAGGGGGCACACTGAAGCTTTCTTT. Translated: CASSPTDRGHTEAFF.

The chain couples TRBV7-2 to TRBJ2-7; TRBD2 matches 7 bases. This CDR3 region has 16 residues. CDR1 and CDR2 from the germline V gene are SGHTA and FQGNSA. V gave up 2 bases and J gave up 3 bases; unmatched junction bases: 10. The CDR3 DNA sequence: TGTGCCAGCAGCTTAATGTTCAGCGGGAAGAGCTACGAGCAGTACTTC. The encoded protein is CASSLMFSGKSYEQYF.